This TCR beta chain was sequenced in a study of vaccination effects on CD4 cells after COVID-19. Antigen-specific CD4+ T cells were first expanded with viral peptide pools by the ViraFEST assay and only then sequenced. Isolating CD4+ T cells followed approximately 9 days of culture. Infection with SARS-CoV-2 occurred in the person between March and December 2020, and PCR confirmed it. CDR3 size: 15 residues. Germline CDR1 reads SGHRS; CDR2 reads YFSETQ. Trimming cost V 2 bases and J 0 bases, with 10 bases left between them. Method: immunoSEQ multiplex PCR; TCRdb's copy keeps in-frame clones and lacks some. Of around 49,000 clones listed, under 80% are singletons. To note about this clone: What it recognizes is unknown.

The receptor was isolated from a human donor who had a prior SARS-CoV-2 infection. The V call is TRBV5-1, the J call TRBJ2-3; weak D call: TRBD2 (6 bases). The sequencing here drew on CD4+ T cells from PBMCs cultured with a peptide pool, taken before COVID-19 vaccination. For the CDR3, the DNA is TGCGCCAGCAGCTTTGGCGGAGGGAGCACAGATACGCAGTATTTT. Encoded protein: CASSFGGGSTDTQYF.